What follows are 25 T cell receptor beta chains derived from one specimen sequenced in a study of blood T cells in healthy people across ages. With a J-beta primer mix and a sample-barcoded 5' primer, a second PCR ran 7 to 11 cycles. TCRdb called the 5' RACE reads again in MiXCR, with one record for every CDR3 protein. This sample has hundreds of thousands of distinct CDR3 sequences, with approximately 40% found just once. Sequencing was performed on blood. The receptor set was obtained from an older man in good health.

This clonotype was seen ten or more times. The chain uses TRBV25-1 and TRBJ2-4, with D perhaps matching TRBD1 (5 bases). Germline values: CDR1 MGHDK, CDR2 SYGVNS. This CDR3 contains 15 residues. V was shortened by 4 bases and J by 1 base, with 11 bases between the two germline ends. CDR3 coding DNA: TGTGCCAGCAGTGCCCCAGGGTGGGCCAAAAACATTCAGTACTTC. Its translation is CASSAPGWAKNIQYF.

This clonotype was detected only a few times. The J gene is TRBJ1-2, the V gene TRBV6-5; D call uncertain. CDR1 and CDR2 (germline): MNHEY, SVGAGI. This CDR3 has 18 residues. Between the trimmed V and J ends, which lost 6 bases and 4 bases, there was a span of 27 bases. CDR3 nucleotides: TGTGCCAGCAGATACCATCGACTGCAGGCGCCAGACATCTATGGCTACACCTTC. It translates to CASRYHRLQAPDIYGYTF.

This clonotype was counted between two and nine times. The CDR3: CASSQVQGLTNYGYTF. The CDR3 coding sequence is TGCGCCAGCAGCCAAGTCCAGGGCCTCACAAACTATGGCTACACCTTC. The rearrangement joins TRBV4-1 to TRBJ1-2; D possibly corresponds to TRBD1 (5 bases). The germline V gene encodes CDR1 MGHRA and CDR2 YSYEKL. CDR3 length: 16 amino acids. V was shortened by 1 base and J by 2 bases, with 14 bases between the two germline ends.

This clonotype was seen only a few times. The chain carries TRBV20-1 and TRBJ1-1, with D unresolved. The CDR3 runs 14 residues. Trimming took off 8 bases at V and 3 bases at J, with 19 bases between the two ends. Germline values: CDR1 DFQATT, CDR2 SNEGSKA (reference sequence). The CDR3 DNA sequence: TGCAGTTCGAAAATTGGAAGGGTGGACACTGAAGCTTTCTTT. Protein sequence: CSSKIGRVDTEAFF.

In this sample, this clonotype turned up many times. This sequence joins TRBV5-1 and TRBJ2-5; 7 bases fit TRBD1. Germline V CDR1 and CDR2: SGHRS, YFSETQ. The CDR3 consists of 15 residues. V was clipped by 0 bases and J by 5 bases; unmatched bases: 7. In DNA form, the CDR3 reads TGCGCCAGCAGCTTGGAAGGCAGGGGGTCGGAGACCCAGTACTTC. This gives the protein CASSLEGRGSETQYF.

This clonotype was seen a few times. The chain joins TRBV12-3 or TRBV12-4 to TRBJ1-2; D might be TRBD1 (6 bases). The CDR3 sequence is 16 residues long. The ends were cut back, 2 bases at V and 2 bases at J, with 15 bases in the middle. CDR3 DNA: TGTGCCAGCAGTTTAACCCTCCGCCAGGGGAACTATGGCTACACCTTC. Encoded protein: CASSLTLRQGNYGYTF.

This clonotype was counted only a few times. The chain has TRBV15 and TRBJ1-2; 11 bases align to TRBD1. The CDR3 is 15 amino acids. Germline V lookup: CDR1 LNHNV, CDR2 YYDKDF (reference sequence). The V and J ends lost 4 bases and 6 bases, in that order; junction bases with no gene match: 7. The CDR3 coding sequence is TGTGCCACCAGCATGAGGACAGGGGGCTCGGATGGCTACACCTTC. Amino acids: CATSMRTGGSDGYTF.

The chain joins TRBV20-1 to TRBJ2-1; a weak D match, TRBD2 (5 bases). The DNA end lines up better with TRBJ2-7; the J call may be wrong. Germline-derived CDR1 and CDR2 are DFQATT and SNEGSKA (reference sequence). This CDR3 region has 12 residues. As DNA, the CDR3 is TGCACTGCCTCTAGCTCGTACAATGAGCAGTACTTC. Its protein product is CTASSSYNEQYF.

As regards this clonotype: A clone one base away is much larger, so this may be a read error. This rearrangement joins TRBV7-9 to TRBJ2-1, with 11 bases lining up with TRBD2. Germline V gene data show CDR1 as SEHNR and CDR2 as FQNEAQ (reference sequence). The CDR3 runs to 15 residues. The CDR3 DNA is TGTGGCAGCAGCCTTACTAGCGGGGGATACAATGAGCAGTTCTTC. Its protein is CGSSLTSGGYNEQFF.

J is TRBJ2-1 and V is TRBV6-1, with D perhaps being TRBD1 or TRBD2 (5 bases each). Germline-derived CDR1 and CDR2 are MNHNS and SASEGT. Trimming removed 8 bases from V and 3 bases from J, with 14 bases in between. CDR3 length equals 14 residues. The CDR3 loop reads CASPPGTNYNEQFF. The CDR3, as DNA: TGTGCCAGCCCACCGGGGACGAACTACAATGAGCAGTTCTTC.

The chain links TRBV4-3 to TRBJ2-1; tentative D call: TRBD2 (5 bases). Trimming left V 3 bases short and J 0 bases short, with 18 bases between. Germline V CDR1 and CDR2: LGHNA, YSLEER. The CDR3 has 18 amino acids. CDR3 residues: CASSQDPSIQSSYNEQFF. In DNA form, the CDR3 reads TGCGCCAGCAGCCAGGACCCTAGCATCCAGAGCTCCTACAATGAGCAGTTCTTC.

A remark on this clonotype: The junction shows a germline mismatch at one end, possibly a read error. The chain is built from TRBV27 and TRBJ2-1; the D gene is possibly TRBD1 (6 bases). This CDR3 contains 12 residues. CDR1 is MNHEY, CDR2 SMNVEV, per germline (reference sequence). CDR3 region: CTSTTGLNEQFF. DNA for the CDR3: TGTACCAGCACTACAGGGCTTAATGAGCAGTTCTTC.

To note about this clonotype: With a much larger clone just one base away, this may be a read error. V is TRBV7-9 and J is TRBJ2-2; D gene uncertain. The length of the CDR3 is 17 residues. From germline, CDR1 is SEHNR and CDR2 FQNEAQ (reference sequence). CDR3 sequence reads: CASSPLPQLTNAGELFF. CDR3 nucleotides: TGTGCCAGCAGCCCTCTACCACAGCTAACGAACGCCGGGGAGCTGTTTTTT.

The sample holds a few counts of this clonotype. The CDR3, as DNA: TGCAGTGCTAGGCTAGGGTTTAATGAGCAGTACTTC. Protein sequence: CSARLGFNEQYF. The genes are TRBV20-1 and TRBJ2-7; D is undetermined. Germline V lookup: CDR1 DFQATT, CDR2 SNEGSKA (reference sequence). V lost 3 bases to trimming and J lost 7 bases, with 13 bases between them. The CDR3 runs to 12 residues.

This rearrangement joins TRBV7-2 to TRBJ2-3; no firm D call. Germline assignment: CDR1 SGHTA and CDR2 FQGNSA. Trimming removed 1 base at V and 2 bases at J, with 10 bases between. The CDR3 spans 15 residues. CDR3 DNA: TGTGCCAGCAGCTTAGGAGGACCACACACAGATACGCAGTATTTT. As protein: CASSLGGPHTDTQYF.

The rearrangement uses TRBV7-2 and TRBJ2-4; possible D gene TRBD1, 6 bases. The DNA end lines up better with TRBJ2-7; the J call may be wrong. The CDR3 runs 15 residues. Germline-derived CDR1 and CDR2 are SGHTA and FQGNSA. The CDR3 DNA sequence: TGTGCCAGCAGCTTACGAACAGGGTCCCCCTACGAGCAGTACTTC. Encoded protein: CASSLRTGSPYEQYF.

This CDR3 is CASSQGDSDSYEQYF. The CDR3 DNA reads as TGCGCCAGCAGCCAAGGTGACAGTGATTCCTACGAGCAGTACTTC. The rearrangement uses TRBV4-3 and TRBJ2-7, with a possible D match to TRBD1 (5 bases). CDR3 size: 15 residues. Trimming removed 1 base from V and 1 base from J, with 11 bases in between. Germline CDR1 and CDR2: LGHNA and YSLEER.

J is TRBJ2-7 and V is TRBV20-1; TRBD2 might be the D (6 bases). CDR1 and CDR2 (germline): DFQATT, SNEGSKA (reference sequence). Trimming pared 2 bases from V and 0 bases from J, leaving 14 bases between. The CDR3 loop spans 15 amino acids. CDR3 residues: CSARLDRGNSYEQYF. The CDR3 region has the DNA TGCAGTGCTAGATTGGATCGGGGGAACTCCTACGAGCAGTACTTC.

This chain joins TRBV5-1 and TRBJ2-3; a possible D gene is TRBD2 (5 bases). Per germline, CDR1 SGHRS and CDR2 YFSETQ. The CDR3 runs 16 residues. Trimming took 0 bases from V and 6 from J, leaving 17 bases between them. The CDR3, as DNA: TGCGCCAGCAGCTTGGATTCGGTCGGACTGACCGATACGCAGTATTTT. The encoded protein is CASSLDSVGLTDTQYF.

This clonotype has only a few counts. The chain carries TRBV18 and TRBJ2-1; D may be TRBD2 (6 bases). The CDR3 totals 19 residues. Germline V gives CDR1 KGHSH, CDR2 LQKENI. V gave up 6 bases and J gave up 6 bases, with 30 bases separating them. Here the CDR3 reads CASSPLGTGSGVGVNEQFF. CDR3 coding DNA: TGTGCCAGCTCTCCCCTAGGGACCGGGAGTGGAGTTGGGGTCAATGAGCAGTTCTTC.

The V gene is TRBV6-6, the J gene TRBJ2-5; D may be TRBD2 (5 bases). Germline values: CDR1 MNHNY, CDR2 SVGAGI (reference sequence). The CDR3 spans 15 residues. V was shortened by 6 bases and J by 4 bases, with 18 bases between the two germline ends. The CDR3: CASRNPGLGRETQYF. CDR3 bases: TGTGCCAGCAGGAATCCAGGACTGGGCCGAGAGACCCAGTACTTC.

The chain couples TRBV6-6 to TRBJ2-1; the D gene is possibly TRBD2 (6 bases). The CDR3 has 15 amino acids. The V and J ends lost 5 bases and 7 bases respectively, with 18 bases between them. Germline lookup yields CDR1 MNHNY and CDR2 SVGAGI (reference sequence). The CDR3 nucleotides are TGTGCCAGCAGTCCCACGGAGGCGGGAAGAAATGAGCAGTTCTTC. Translating gives CASSPTEAGRNEQFF.

The sample holds many counts of this clonotype. The chain is built from TRBV24-1 and TRBJ2-3; TRBD2 is a possible D gene (5 bases). This CDR3 is built from 14 residues. CDR1 is KGHDR and CDR2 is SFDVKD in the germline V gene. V was trimmed by 3 bases and J by 6 bases, leaving 12 bases between them. CDR3 residues: CATSDGLPLDTQYF. The CDR3, as DNA: TGTGCCACCAGTGATGGACTTCCCCTTGATACGCAGTATTTT.

J is TRBJ2-1 and V is TRBV10-3, with 7 bases aligning to TRBD1. The V segment lost 6 bases and the J segment 6 bases; nucleotides outside the gene matches: 8. Germline V CDR1 and CDR2: ENHRY, SYGVKD. The CDR3 is made up of 14 amino acids. CDR3 in amino acids: CAISPGTEANEQFF. In DNA, the CDR3 is TGTGCCATCAGCCCCGGGACAGAGGCCAATGAGCAGTTCTTC.

The chain has TRBV21-1 and TRBJ2-5; TRBD2 is the table's D call, not checked against the DNA. TRBV21-1 is marked as a pseudogene. The CDR3 extends over 14 amino acids. The CDR3 DNA sequence: TGTGCCAGCAGCACCAGACTAGCGGGAGGGTGGCAGTACTTC. It specifies CASSTRLAGGWQYF.